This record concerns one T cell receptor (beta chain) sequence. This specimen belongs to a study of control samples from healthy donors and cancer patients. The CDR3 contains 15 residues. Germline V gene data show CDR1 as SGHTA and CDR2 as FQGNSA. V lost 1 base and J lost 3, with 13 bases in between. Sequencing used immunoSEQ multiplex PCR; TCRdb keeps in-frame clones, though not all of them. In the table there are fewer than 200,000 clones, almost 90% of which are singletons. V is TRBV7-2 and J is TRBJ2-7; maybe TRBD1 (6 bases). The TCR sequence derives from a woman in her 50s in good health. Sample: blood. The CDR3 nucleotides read TGTGCCAGCAGCTTAGAAAAGGGCAGGGGCTACGAGCAGTACTTC. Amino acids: CASSLEKGRGYEQYF.